This entry lists 24 T cell receptor beta chains sequenced from one sample in a study of patients and donors after allogeneic stem cell transplantation. Via MiXCR, TCRdb re-called the RT-PCR reads, giving one row per CDR3 protein. The data hold about 960,000 distinct CDR3 sequences, with more than 15% observed a single time. Sequencing input: blood, either unsorted or a sorted T cell fraction (not recorded which). The receptor source for this set is a human donor who was either an allogeneic HSCT recipient or a stem cell or donor lymphocyte infusion donor (not recorded which). It is not recorded whose cells these are; they may come from a transplant donor.

This clonotype was picked up a small number of times. The chain is built from TRBV7-9 and TRBJ1-4; maybe TRBD1 (5 bases). V lost 0 bases and J lost 2, with 7 bases in between. The CDR3 runs to 15 residues. CDR1 is SEHNR and CDR2 is FQNEAQ in the germline V gene (reference sequence). CDR3 coding DNA: TGTGCCAGCAGCTTAGCGGGGCGGACTAATGAAAAACTGTTTTTT. Protein: CASSLAGRTNEKLFF.

In this sample, this clonotype turned up a few times. The chain joins TRBV5-1 to TRBJ2-7; 13 bases are shared with TRBD2. The ends lost 2 bases at V and 7 bases at J; junction bases unmatched: 9. The CDR3 has 16 amino acids. The germline gives CDR1 SGHRS, CDR2 YFSETQ. The CDR3 DNA follows: TGCGCCAGCAGCTTAGAAGGACTAGCGGGAGTGCAGGAGCAGTACTTC. It yields the protein CASSLEGLAGVQEQYF.

This chain joins TRBV5-1 and TRBJ1-3; 7 bases align to TRBD1. Germline CDR1 reads SGHRS; CDR2 reads YFSETQ. Trimming at V came to 0 bases and at J to 3 bases, leaving 3 bases not matched to a gene. This CDR3 has 15 residues. The CDR3 spells CASSLERTGGNTIYF. CDR3 coding DNA: TGCGCCAGCAGCTTGGAAAGGACAGGTGGAAACACCATATATTTT.

This clonotype was picked up many times. The gene calls are TRBV12-3 or TRBV12-4 and TRBJ1-2; D is undetermined. This CDR3 comprises 14 residues. The ends were cut back, 6 bases at V and 4 bases at J, with 15 bases in the middle. The CDR3 is CASRKKGIVYGYTF. CDR3 sequence (DNA): TGTGCCAGCAGGAAAAAGGGAATCGTCTATGGCTACACCTTC.

J is TRBJ2-7 and V is TRBV7-2; D is possibly TRBD2 (5 bases). Trimming shortened V by 5 bases and J by 5 bases, and 19 bases separated the two germline ends. Germline CDR1 and CDR2: SGHTA and FQGNSA. The CDR3 loop spans 15 amino acids. The CDR3 reads CASSHRGLLRNEQYF. CDR3 DNA sequence: TGTGCCAGCAGCCATAGAGGGCTTCTGCGGAACGAGCAGTACTTC.

This rearrangement joins TRBV12-3 or TRBV12-4 to TRBJ2-7; 9 bases agree with TRBD2. This CDR3 spans 13 amino acids. Trimming removed 5 bases from V and 6 bases from J; junction bases left unmatched: 5. This CDR3 reads CASSRSGSIEQYF. CDR3 nucleotide sequence: TGTGCCAGCAGTCGTAGCGGGAGTATCGAGCAGTACTTC.

Many counts were recorded for this clonotype. The rearrangement uses TRBV20-1 and TRBJ1-5; perhaps TRBD1 as D (5 bases). CDR3 length: 13 residues. Germline-derived CDR1 and CDR2 are DFQATT and SNEGSKA (reference sequence). V lost 3 bases and J lost 6, with 12 bases in between. CDR3 sequence (DNA): TGCAGTGCTAGCCAGGGAGCGGGTCAGCCCCAGCATTTT. Translating gives CSASQGAGQPQHF.

The chain carries TRBV24-1 and TRBJ1-2; 8 bases are a match to TRBD1. Trimming removed 10 bases from V and 2 bases from J; junction bases left unmatched: 2. In germline, CDR1 is KGHDR, CDR2 SFDVKD. The CDR3 length is 12 residues. The CDR3 DNA is TGTGCCACGCGACAGGGGAACTATGGCTACACCTTC. As protein: CATRQGNYGYTF.

This clonotype was picked up a small number of times. The gene calls are TRBV20-1 and TRBJ2-7, with D maybe TRBD1 (5 bases). Germline lookup yields CDR1 DFQATT and CDR2 SNEGSKA (reference sequence). The length of the CDR3 is 12 residues. Trimming cost V 3 bases and J 4 bases, with 10 bases left between them. The CDR3 protein is CSASGQGYEQYF. The CDR3 DNA follows: TGCAGTGCTAGCGGGCAGGGATACGAGCAGTACTTC.

Here the CDR3 DNA reads TGCGCCAGCAGCTCGTCCATTGCTACTAGGGGAGAGACCCAGTACTTC. This codes for CASSSSIATRGETQYF. The V call is TRBV5-1, the J call TRBJ2-5; D assignment may be TRBD1 or TRBD2 (5 bases each). CDR1 SGHRS and CDR2 YFSETQ come from the germline V gene. Trimming stripped 3 bases from V and 4 bases from J, with 19 bases between. The CDR3 runs 16 residues.

This chain links TRBV6-2 or TRBV6-3 with TRBJ1-5; unclear D gene. Germline V gives CDR1 MNHEY, CDR2 SVGEGT. The CDR3 loop spans 12 amino acids. V was clipped by 4 bases and J by 5 bases, with 6 bases between them. The CDR3 DNA is TGTGCCAGCAGTTTATTTGATCAGCCCCAGCATTTT. Translated: CASSLFDQPQHF.

This clonotype came up a few times. The chain couples TRBV20-1 to TRBJ2-1, with TRBD2 matching over 9 bases. Germline trimming cut 4 bases from V and 0 bases from J; bases unmatched to any gene: 10. Germline loops: CDR1 DFQATT, CDR2 SNEGSKA (reference sequence). There are 17 residues in the CDR3. CDR3 in DNA: TGCAGTGCTATCGATAGCGGGGGCGTTCACTCCTACAATGAGCAGTTCTTC. It codes for CSAIDSGGVHSYNEQFF.

In its sample, this clonotype was seen a few times. This rearrangement joins TRBV4-1 to TRBJ2-3; D perhaps matches TRBD2 (5 bases). Trimming shortened V by 0 bases and J by 8 bases, and 12 bases separated the two germline ends. CDR3 size: 14 residues. Germline V CDR1 and CDR2: MGHRA, YSYEKL. CDR3 amino acids: CASSQDRGSGTQYF. CDR3 DNA sequence: TGCGCCAGCAGCCAAGATCGAGGGTCAGGTACGCAGTATTTT.

The chain has TRBV11-1 and TRBJ2-1, with D perhaps matching TRBD1 or TRBD2 (5 bases each). The length of the CDR3 is 16 residues. V dropped 5 bases and J dropped 0 bases, with 14 bases sitting between them. CDR1 SGHAT and CDR2 FQDESV come from the germline V gene (reference sequence). The CDR3 bases are TGTGCCAGCAGCCGAGGGGCTACCTTCTCCTACAATGAGCAGTTCTTC. Translation gives CASSRGATFSYNEQFF.

The chain employs TRBV4-3 and TRBJ2-3, with TRBD1 identical over 8 bases. Germline values: CDR1 LGHNA, CDR2 YSLEER. The CDR3 loop spans 16 amino acids. With V trimmed by 3 bases and J by 0 bases, 5 bases remained unmatched. CDR3 coding DNA: TGCGCCAGCAGCCAGGGGACAGGCCTAAGCACAGATACGCAGTATTTT. Its protein is CASSQGTGLSTDTQYF.

This chain links TRBV6-2 or TRBV6-3 with TRBJ2-1, with unresolved D. Germline loops: CDR1 MNHEY, CDR2 SVGEGT. CDR3 length equals 12 residues. The V and J ends lost 5 bases and 5 bases respectively, with 7 bases between them. DNA of the CDR3: TGTGCCAGCAGTCGGGCCCACAATGAGCAGTTCTTC. Its translation is CASSRAHNEQFF.

Points on this clonotype: A much larger clone sits a single nucleotide away, making a read error possible. The chain employs TRBV7-9 and TRBJ2-7, with D tentatively TRBD1 (6 bases). Germline CDR1 SEHNR, CDR2 FQNEAQ (reference sequence). CDR3 size: 13 residues. Trimming took 4 bases from V and 3 from J, leaving 10 bases between them. The CDR3 protein is CASSWGHGYEQYF. DNA of the CDR3: TGTGCCAGCAGCTGGGGACATGGCTACGAGCAGTACTTC.

This clonotype appeared once. The chain couples TRBV11-2 to TRBJ2-3; TRBD2 agrees at 8 bases. V lost 4 bases, J lost 3 bases, and 9 bases stayed unmatched. This CDR3 comprises 16 residues. From germline, CDR1 is SGHAT and CDR2 FQNNGV. The CDR3 DNA follows: TGTGCCAGCAGCTCCCAGGGGCGGGGGGCAACAGATACGCAGTATTTT. Translation: CASSSQGRGATDTQYF.

The chain is built from TRBV7-2 and TRBJ2-1, with 12 positions matching TRBD1. J lost 9 bases, V lost 5 bases, and 8 bases had no gene match. Germline CDR1 is SGHTA and CDR2 is FQGNSA. The CDR3 runs to 15 residues. The CDR3 DNA is TGTGCCAGCAGCCCGCCGGGACAGGGGGCAGGTGAGCAGTTCTTC. Translation: CASSPPGQGAGEQFF. The full variable domain, in which reference TRBV7-2 and TRBJ2-1 provide the parts outside the CDR3, is GAGVSQSPSNKVTEKGKDVELRCDPISGHTALYWYRQSLGQGLEFLIYFQGNSAPDKSGLPSDRFSAERTGGSVSTLTIQRTQQEDSAVYLCASSPPGQGAGEQFFGPGTRLTVL.

The rearrangement joins TRBV6-1 to TRBJ2-3; 11 bases match TRBD2. In germline, CDR1 is MNHNS, CDR2 SASEGT. J lost 2 bases, V lost 6 bases, and 7 bases had no gene match. The CDR3 consists of 16 residues. The chain's CDR3 is CASSQTSGAYTDTQYF. The CDR3 bases are TGTGCCAGCAGCCAGACTAGCGGGGCATACACAGATACGCAGTATTTT.

The V call is TRBV2, the J call TRBJ2-1; the D is unclear. The CDR3 is made up of 14 amino acids. Deletions cut 3 bases from V and 7 bases from J, with 13 bases between. Germline lookup yields CDR1 SNHLY and CDR2 FYNNEI. The CDR3 bases are TGTGCCAGCAGTGAGGTCGGCTCGGAGAATGAGCAGTTCTTC. This sequence encodes CASSEVGSENEQFF.

This clonotype has at least ten counts. V and J are TRBV12-3 or TRBV12-4 and TRBJ1-4; D is unclear. The CDR3 has 14 residues. Trimming removed 3 bases from V and 0 bases from J, with 5 bases in between. CDR3 bases: TGTGCCAGCAGTTTCCTCGCAACTAATGAAAAACTGTTTTTT. Translation: CASSFLATNEKLFF.

This clonotype has just a few counts. The V call is TRBV7-8, the J call TRBJ2-2; D remains unclear. V gave up 5 bases and J gave up 3 bases, with 10 bases separating them. The CDR3 sequence is 14 residues long. Germline-derived CDR1 and CDR2 are SGHVS and FQNEAQ. Here the CDR3 DNA reads TGTGCCAGCAGCATAAGTTGGGACACCGGGGAGCTGTTTTTT. Its protein is CASSISWDTGELFF.

This clonotype was observed a few times. The chain links TRBV29-1 to TRBJ2-3; perhaps TRBD2 as D (5 bases). This CDR3 has 14 amino acids. V was shortened by 5 bases and J by 3 bases, with 15 bases between the two germline ends. CDR1 and CDR2 from the germline V gene are SQVTM and ANQGSEA. Here the CDR3 reads CSVSSGRGTDTQYF. The CDR3 region has the DNA TGCAGCGTTTCCAGCGGCCGCGGGACAGATACGCAGTATTTT.